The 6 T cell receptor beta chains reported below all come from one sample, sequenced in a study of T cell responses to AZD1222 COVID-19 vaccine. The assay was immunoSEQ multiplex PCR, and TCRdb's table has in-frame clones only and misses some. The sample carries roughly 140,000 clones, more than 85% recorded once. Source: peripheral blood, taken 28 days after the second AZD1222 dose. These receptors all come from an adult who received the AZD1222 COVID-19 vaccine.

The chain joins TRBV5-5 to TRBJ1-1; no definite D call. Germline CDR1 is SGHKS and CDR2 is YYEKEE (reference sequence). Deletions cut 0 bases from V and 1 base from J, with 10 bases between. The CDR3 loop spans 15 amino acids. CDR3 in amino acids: CASSLEDRGNTEAFF. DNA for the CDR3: TGTGCCAGCAGCTTGGAAGACCGGGGGAACACTGAAGCTTTCTTT. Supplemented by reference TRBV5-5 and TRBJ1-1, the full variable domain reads DAGVTQSPTHLIKTRGQQVTLRCSPISGHKSVSWYQQVLGQGPQFIFQYYEKEERGRGNFPDRFSARQFPNYSSELNVNALLLGDSALYLCASSLEDRGNTEAFFGQGTRLTVV.

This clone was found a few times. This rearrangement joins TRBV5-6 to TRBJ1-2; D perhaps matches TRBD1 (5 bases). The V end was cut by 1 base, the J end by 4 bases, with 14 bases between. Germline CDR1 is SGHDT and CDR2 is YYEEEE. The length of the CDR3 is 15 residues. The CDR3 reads CASSLRQGSSYGYTF. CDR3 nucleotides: TGTGCCAGCAGCTTGCGCCAGGGATCGAGCTATGGCTACACCTTC.

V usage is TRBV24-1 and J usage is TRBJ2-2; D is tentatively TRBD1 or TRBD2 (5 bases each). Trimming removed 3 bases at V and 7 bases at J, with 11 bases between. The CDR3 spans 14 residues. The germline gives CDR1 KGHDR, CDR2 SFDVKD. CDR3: CATSDGGVFGELFF. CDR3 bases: TGTGCCACCAGTGATGGGGGAGTTTTCGGGGAGCTGTTTTTT.

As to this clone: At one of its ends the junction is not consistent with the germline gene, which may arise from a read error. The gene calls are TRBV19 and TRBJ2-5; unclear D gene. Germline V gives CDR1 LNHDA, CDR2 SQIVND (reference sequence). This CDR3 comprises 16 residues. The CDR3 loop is CASSIVSGRSQKTQYF. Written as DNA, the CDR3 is TGTGCCAGTAGTATAGTCTCCGGCAGGTCCCAAAAGACCCAGTACTTC.

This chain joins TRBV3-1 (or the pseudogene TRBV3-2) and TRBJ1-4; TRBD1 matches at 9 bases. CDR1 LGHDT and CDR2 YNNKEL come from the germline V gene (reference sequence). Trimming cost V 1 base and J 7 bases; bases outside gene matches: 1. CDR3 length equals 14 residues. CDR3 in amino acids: CASSQGTGAEKLFF. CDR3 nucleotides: TGTGCCAGCAGCCAAGGGACAGGGGCTGAAAAACTGTTTTTT.

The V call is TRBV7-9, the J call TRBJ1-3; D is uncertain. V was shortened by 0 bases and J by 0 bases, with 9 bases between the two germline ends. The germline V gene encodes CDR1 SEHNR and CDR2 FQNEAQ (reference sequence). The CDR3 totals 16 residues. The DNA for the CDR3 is TGTGCCAGCAGCTTAGCGAGCCCGAGCTCTGGAAACACCATATATTTT. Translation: CASSLASPSSGNTIYF.